This T cell receptor beta chain was captured by sequencing in a study of shared clonotypes between healthy human individuals. General study results and limits: Clonotype sharing levels among donors were expected to vary with sequencing depth. Rarefaction exposed incomplete sorted-subset sequencing despite large depth. Memory subsets generally showed lower estimated richness than naive subsets.

Naive CD8 isolation took CD45RO-negative cells positively selected for CCR7 and excluded terminally differentiated effector memory CD45RA+ cells. Donation came from healthy HIV-negative adults that had no recent acute infections or vaccinations. Libraries were prepared by immunoSEQ multiplex PCR; TCRdb keeps only in-frame clonotypes and omits some of them. The sample has around 2,000,000 clones, more than 85% seen once. With respect to this clone: What it recognizes is unknown.

The CDR3 has 13 amino acids. V was pared by 0 bases and J by 11 bases, with 11 bases between. CDR1 and CDR2 from the germline V gene are MGHRA and YSYEKL. The genes are TRBV4-1 and TRBJ2-1; the D gene is possibly TRBD2 (5 bases). Sequences were obtained from naive CD8+ T cells from PBMCs. This TCR derives from a man between 18 and 35 years old in good health. Some clones in this sample may be carry-over from other donors' samples. DNA of the CDR3: TGCGCCAGCAGCCAAGATAGGGAGACGCAGCAGTTCTTC. Translation gives CASSQDRETQQFF.